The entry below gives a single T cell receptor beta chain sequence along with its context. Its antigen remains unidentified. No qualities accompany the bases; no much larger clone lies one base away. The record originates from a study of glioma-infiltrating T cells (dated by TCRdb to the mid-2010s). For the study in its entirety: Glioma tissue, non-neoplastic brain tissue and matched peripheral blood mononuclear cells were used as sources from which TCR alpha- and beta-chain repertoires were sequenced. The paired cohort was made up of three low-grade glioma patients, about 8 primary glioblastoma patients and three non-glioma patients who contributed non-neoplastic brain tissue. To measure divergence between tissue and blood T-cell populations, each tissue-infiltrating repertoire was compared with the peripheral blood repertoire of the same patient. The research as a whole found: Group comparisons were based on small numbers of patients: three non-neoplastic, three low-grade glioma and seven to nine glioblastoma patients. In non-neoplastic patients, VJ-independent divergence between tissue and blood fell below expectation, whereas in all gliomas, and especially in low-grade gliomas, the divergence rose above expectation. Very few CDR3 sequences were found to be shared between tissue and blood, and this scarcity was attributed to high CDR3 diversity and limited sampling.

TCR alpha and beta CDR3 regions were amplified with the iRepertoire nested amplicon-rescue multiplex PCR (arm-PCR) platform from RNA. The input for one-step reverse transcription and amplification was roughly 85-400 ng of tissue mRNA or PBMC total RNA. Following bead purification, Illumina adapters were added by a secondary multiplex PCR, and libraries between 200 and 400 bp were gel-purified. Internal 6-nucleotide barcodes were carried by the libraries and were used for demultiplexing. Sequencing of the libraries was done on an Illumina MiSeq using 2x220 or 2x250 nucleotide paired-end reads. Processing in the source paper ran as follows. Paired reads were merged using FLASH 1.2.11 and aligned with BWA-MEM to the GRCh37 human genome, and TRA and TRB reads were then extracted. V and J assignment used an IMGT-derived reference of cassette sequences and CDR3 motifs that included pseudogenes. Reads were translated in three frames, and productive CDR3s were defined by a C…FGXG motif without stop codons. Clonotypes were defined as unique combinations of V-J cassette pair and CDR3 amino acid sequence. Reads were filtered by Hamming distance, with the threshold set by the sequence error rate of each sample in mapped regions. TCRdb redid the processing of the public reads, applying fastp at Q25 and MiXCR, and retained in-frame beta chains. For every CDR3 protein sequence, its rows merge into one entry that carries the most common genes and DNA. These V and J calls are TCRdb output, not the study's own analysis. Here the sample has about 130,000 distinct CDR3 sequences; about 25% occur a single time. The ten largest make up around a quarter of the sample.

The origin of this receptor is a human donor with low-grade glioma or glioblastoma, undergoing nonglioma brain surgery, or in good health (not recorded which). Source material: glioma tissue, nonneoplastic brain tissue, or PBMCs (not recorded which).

In nucleotide form, the sequence is TGTGCCAGCAGTGTTCCGGAGGGTGAGCAGTTCTTC. Its product reads: CASSVPEGEQFF. The chain was built from TRBV2 and TRBJ2-1, with TRBD2 as a weak D call on 6 bases. As encoded in the germline V gene, CDR1 is SNHLY while CDR2 is FYNNEI. The CDR3 contains 12 residues, cysteine and phenylalanine counted. CDR3 DNA only is kept here, 36 bases in frame from base 1. V was cut back by 4 bases and J by 9 bases, leaving a gap of 10 bases between them.